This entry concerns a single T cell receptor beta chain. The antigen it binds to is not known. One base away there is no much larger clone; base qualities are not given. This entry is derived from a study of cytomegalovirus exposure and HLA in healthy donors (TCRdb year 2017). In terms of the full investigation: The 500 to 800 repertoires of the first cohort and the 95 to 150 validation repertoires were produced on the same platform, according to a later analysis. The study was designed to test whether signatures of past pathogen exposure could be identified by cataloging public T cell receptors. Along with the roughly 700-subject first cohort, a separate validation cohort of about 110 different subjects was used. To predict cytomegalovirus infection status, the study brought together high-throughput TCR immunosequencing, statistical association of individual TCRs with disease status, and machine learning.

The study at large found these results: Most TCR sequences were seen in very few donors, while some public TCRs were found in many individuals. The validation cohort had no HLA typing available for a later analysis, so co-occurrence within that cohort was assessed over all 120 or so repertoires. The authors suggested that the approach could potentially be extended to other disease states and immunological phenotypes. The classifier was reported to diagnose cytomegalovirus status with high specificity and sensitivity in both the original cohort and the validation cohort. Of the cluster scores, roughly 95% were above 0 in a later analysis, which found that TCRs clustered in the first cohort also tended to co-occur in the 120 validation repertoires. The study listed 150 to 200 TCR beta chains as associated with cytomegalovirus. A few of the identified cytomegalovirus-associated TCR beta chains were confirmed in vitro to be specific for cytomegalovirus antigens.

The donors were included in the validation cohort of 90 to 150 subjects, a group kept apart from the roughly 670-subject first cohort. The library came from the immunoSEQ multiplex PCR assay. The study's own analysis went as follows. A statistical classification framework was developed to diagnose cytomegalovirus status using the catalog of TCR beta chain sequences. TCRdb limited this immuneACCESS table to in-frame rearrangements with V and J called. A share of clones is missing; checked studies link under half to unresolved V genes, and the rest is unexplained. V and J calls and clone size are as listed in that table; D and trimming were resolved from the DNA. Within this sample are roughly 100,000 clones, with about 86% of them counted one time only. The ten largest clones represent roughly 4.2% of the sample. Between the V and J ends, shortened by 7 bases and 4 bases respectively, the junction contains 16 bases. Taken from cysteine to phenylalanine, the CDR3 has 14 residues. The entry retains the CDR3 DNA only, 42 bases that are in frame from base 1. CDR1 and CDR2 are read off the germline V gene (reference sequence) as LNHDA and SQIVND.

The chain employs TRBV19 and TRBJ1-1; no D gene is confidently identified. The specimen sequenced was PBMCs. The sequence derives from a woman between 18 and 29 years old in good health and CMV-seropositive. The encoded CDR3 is CASNTPSGITEAFF. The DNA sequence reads TGTGCCAGTAACACCCCGTCGGGGATCACTGAAGCTTTCTTT.